This TCR beta chain was recovered during a study of T cell repertoires in cytomegalovirus infection. Study-level information: Newly reported HLA-C-restricted and thoroughly characterized HLA-B-restricted CMV epitopes were employed. Public TCR beta signature analysis indicated the presence of both CMV infection and matching HLA type.

This clonotype was picked up a small number of times. What it binds is unknown. One entry per CDR3 protein results from TCRdb running MiXCR on the reads. The sample lists approximately 500,000 distinct CDR3 sequences, 30% to 40% occurring once. CDR3 length: 12 residues. Trimming took off 5 bases at V and 4 bases at J, with 6 bases between the two ends. Germline-derived CDR1 and CDR2 are LNHDA and SQIVND (reference sequence). V is TRBV19 and J is TRBJ2-1, with no clear D. This specimen was cultured PBMCs, taken from culture after CMV antigen stimulation. The TCR sequence derives from a human donor in good health (CMV status not recorded). Some clones in this sample may be carry-over from other donors' samples. This CDR3 reads CASSYLYNEQFF. The CDR3 nucleotides are TGTGCCAGTAGTTACCTTTACAATGAGCAGTTCTTC.